The 3 T cell receptor beta chains given below trace back to one sample, sequenced in a study of blood T cell repertoires in COVID-19 (TCRdb year 2020). Library creation used the immunoSEQ multiplex PCR assay. Imported from immuneACCESS, the table was reduced by TCRdb to in-frame sequences with V and J called. These copies leave out some clones; in studies compared against another copy, an unresolved V gene accounts for under half, and the cause of the remainder is not known. A total of roughly 200,000 clones appear in this sample, around nine tenths of them only once. The ten most abundant clones make up about 4% of the sample. The sample comprised PBMCs or T cells enriched from blood (not recorded which). All receptors derive from a woman aged 30 to 39 with acute COVID-19.

Comments on this clone: This sample includes further DNA sequences coding for the same CDR3. This chain connects TRBV27 to TRBJ1-5; D remains unclear. V gave up 2 bases and J gave up 1 base, with 9 bases separating them. Germline assignment: CDR1 MNHEY and CDR2 SMNVEV (reference sequence). The CDR3 consists of 15 residues. The CDR3 nucleotides are TGTGCCAGCAGTTTAGGGCCAGGAAGCAATCAGCCCCAGCATTTT. Encoded protein: CASSLGPGSNQPQHF.

This clone was picked up one time. CDR3 in DNA: TGCGCCAGCACCCTAGCGGGGGGTTATTCTAGCACAGATACGCAGTATTTT. Protein: CASTLAGGYSSTDTQYF. This rearrangement joins TRBV10-2 to TRBJ2-3; 11 bases agree with TRBD2. The CDR3 sequence is 17 residues long. V was clipped by 7 bases and J by 0 bases; unmatched bases: 9. CDR1 WSHSY and CDR2 SAAADI come from the germline V gene.

The chain is built from TRBV12-3 or TRBV12-4 and TRBJ1-5; TRBD1 agrees at 7 bases. Trimming cost V 6 bases and J 3 bases; bases outside gene matches: 2. The CDR3 has 13 residues. The CDR3 protein is CASRTGDNQPQHF. The CDR3 bases are TGTGCCAGCAGAACAGGGGACAATCAGCCCCAGCATTTT.